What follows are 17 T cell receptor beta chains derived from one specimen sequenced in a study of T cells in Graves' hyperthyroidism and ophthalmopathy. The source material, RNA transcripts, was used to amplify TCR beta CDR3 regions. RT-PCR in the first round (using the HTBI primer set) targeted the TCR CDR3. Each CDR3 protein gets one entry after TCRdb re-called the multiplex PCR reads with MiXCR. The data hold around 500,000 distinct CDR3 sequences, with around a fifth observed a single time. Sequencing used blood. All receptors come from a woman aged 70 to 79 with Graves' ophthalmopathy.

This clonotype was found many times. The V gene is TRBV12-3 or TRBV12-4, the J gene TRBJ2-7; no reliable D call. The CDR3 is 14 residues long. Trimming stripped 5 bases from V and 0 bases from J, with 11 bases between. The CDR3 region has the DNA TGTGCCAGCAGTCAGGACCTGCCCTCCTACGAGCAGTACTTC. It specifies CASSQDLPSYEQYF.

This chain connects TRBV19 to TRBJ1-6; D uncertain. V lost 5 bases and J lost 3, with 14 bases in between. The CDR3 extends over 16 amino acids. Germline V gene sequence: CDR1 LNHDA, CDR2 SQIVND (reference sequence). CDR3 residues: CASSRFPKDYNSPLHF. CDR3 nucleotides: TGTGCCAGTAGTCGGTTCCCGAAGGACTATAATTCACCCCTCCACTTT.

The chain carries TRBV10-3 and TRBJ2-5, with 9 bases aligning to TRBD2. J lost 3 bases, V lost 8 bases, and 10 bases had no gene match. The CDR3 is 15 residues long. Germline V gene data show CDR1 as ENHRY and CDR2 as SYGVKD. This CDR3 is CAIGRGGREEETQYF. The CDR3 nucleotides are TGTGCCATCGGTCGGGGCGGGAGGGAGGAAGAGACCCAGTACTTC.

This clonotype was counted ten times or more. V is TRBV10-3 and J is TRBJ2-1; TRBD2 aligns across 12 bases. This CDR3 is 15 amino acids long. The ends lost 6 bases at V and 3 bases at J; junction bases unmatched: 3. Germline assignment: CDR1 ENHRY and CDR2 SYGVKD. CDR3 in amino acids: CAIRTSGSRYNEQFF. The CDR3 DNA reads TGTGCCATCAGGACTAGCGGGAGCCGCTACAATGAGCAGTTCTTC.

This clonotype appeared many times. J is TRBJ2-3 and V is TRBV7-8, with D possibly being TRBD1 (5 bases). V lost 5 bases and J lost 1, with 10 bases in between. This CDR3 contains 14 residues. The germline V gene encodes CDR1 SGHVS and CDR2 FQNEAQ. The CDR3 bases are TGTGCCAGCAGCCCAGGGTTTCGCACAGATACGCAGTATTTT. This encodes CASSPGFRTDTQYF.

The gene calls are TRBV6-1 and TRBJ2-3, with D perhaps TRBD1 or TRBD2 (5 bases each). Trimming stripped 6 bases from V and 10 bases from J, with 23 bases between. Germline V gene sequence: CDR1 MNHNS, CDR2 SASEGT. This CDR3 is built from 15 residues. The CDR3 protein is CASRANVGTQSAQYF. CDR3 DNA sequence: TGTGCCAGCAGGGCGAACGTAGGGACCCAGTCAGCGCAGTATTTT.

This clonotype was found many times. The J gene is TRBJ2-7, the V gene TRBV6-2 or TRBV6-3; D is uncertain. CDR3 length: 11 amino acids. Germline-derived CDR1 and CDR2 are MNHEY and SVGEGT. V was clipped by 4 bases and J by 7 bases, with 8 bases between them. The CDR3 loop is CASSSLGEQYF. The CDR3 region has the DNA TGTGCCAGCAGTTCACTGGGGGAGCAGTACTTC.

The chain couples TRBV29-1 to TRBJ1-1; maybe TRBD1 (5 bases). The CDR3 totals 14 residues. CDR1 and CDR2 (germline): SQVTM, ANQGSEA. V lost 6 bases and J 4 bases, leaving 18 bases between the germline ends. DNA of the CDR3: TGCAGCGTGAACCTCCACAGGATTGGCACTGAAGCTTTCTTT. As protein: CSVNLHRIGTEAFF.

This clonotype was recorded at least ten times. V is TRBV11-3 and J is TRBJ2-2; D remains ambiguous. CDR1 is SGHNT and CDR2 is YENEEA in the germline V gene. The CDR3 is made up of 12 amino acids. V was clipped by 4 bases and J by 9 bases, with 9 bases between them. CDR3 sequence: CASSSVERELFF. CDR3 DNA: TGTGCCAGCAGCTCAGTGGAGCGGGAGCTGTTTTTT.

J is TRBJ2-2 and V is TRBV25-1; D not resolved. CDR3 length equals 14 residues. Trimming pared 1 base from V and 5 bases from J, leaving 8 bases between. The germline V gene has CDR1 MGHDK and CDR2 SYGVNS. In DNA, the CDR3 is TGTGCCAGCAGTGAATGGATTGGGACCGGGGAGCTGTTTTTT. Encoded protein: CASSEWIGTGELFF.

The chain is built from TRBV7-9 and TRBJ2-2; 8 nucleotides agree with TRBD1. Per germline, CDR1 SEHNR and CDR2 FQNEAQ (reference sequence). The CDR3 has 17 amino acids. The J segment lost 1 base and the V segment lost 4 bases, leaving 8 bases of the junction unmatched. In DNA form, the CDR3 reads TGTGCCAGCAGCTCATGGACAGGGACGATGAACACCGGGGAGCTGTTTTTT. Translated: CASSSWTGTMNTGELFF.

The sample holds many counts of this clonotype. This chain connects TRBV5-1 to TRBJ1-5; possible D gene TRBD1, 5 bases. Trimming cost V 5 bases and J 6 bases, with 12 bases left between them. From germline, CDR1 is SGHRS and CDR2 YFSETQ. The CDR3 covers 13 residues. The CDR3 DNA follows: TGCGCCAGCAGTCTCGGTCAGGGTCAGCCCCAGCATTTT. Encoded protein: CASSLGQGQPQHF. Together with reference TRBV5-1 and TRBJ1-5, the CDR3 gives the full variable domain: KAGVTQTPRYLIKTRGQQVTLSCSPISGHRSVSWYQQTPGQGLQFLFEYFSETQRNKGNFPGRFSGRQFSNSRSEMNVSTLELGDSALYLCASSLGQGQPQHFGDGTRLSIL.

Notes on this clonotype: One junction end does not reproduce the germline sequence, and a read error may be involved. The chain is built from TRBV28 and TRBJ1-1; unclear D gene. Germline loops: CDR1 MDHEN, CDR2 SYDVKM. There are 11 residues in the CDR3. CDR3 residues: CASREHTETFF. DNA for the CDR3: TGTGCCAGCAGGGAACACACTGAAACTTTCTTT.

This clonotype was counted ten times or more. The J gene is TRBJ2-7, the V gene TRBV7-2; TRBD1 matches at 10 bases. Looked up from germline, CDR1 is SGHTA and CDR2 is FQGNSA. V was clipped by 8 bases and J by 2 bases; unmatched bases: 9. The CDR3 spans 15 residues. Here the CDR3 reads CASGLAGTGAYEQYF. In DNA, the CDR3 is TGTGCCAGCGGGCTGGCCGGGACAGGGGCCTACGAGCAGTACTTC.

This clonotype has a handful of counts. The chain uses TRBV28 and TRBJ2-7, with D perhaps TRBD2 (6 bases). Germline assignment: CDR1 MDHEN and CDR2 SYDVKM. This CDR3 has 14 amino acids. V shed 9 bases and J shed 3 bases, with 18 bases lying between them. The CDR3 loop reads CASKEAGSSYEQYF. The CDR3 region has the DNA TGTGCCAGTAAAGAGGCGGGGAGCAGCTACGAGCAGTACTTC.

CDR3 protein: CASRTGTTGELFF. The CDR3 coding sequence is TGTGCCAGTCGGACAGGGACGACCGGGGAGCTGTTTTTT. The chain is built from TRBV19 and TRBJ2-2; 8 nucleotides line up with TRBD1. J was trimmed by 5 bases and V by 8 bases; bases with no gene match: 4. The CDR3 extends over 13 amino acids. From germline, CDR1 is LNHDA and CDR2 SQIVND (reference sequence).

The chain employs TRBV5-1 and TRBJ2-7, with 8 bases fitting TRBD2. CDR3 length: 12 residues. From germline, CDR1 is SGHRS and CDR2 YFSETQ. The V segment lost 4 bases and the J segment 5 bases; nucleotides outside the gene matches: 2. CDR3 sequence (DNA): TGCGCCAGCAGCCGGGAGGGCCACGAGCAGTACTTC. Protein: CASSREGHEQYF.